These 5 T cell receptor beta chains share one sample of origin, sequenced in a study of shared clonotypes between healthy human individuals. The protocol was immunoSEQ multiplex PCR, while the TCRdb copy is restricted to in-frame clones and leaves out a portion. The sample contains some 1.4 million clones, approximately 96% of which appear only once. The sample comprised naive CD4+ T cells sorted from blood. As for subset: CD45RA+ positively selected. All receptors derive from a young man in good health.

This chain joins TRBV7-2 and TRBJ2-5; D unresolved. The CDR3 is made up of 13 amino acids. In germline, CDR1 is SGHTA, CDR2 FQGNSA. V was cut by 1 base and J by 5 bases, with 8 bases left in between. CDR3 sequence reads: CASSLVLSETQYF. The DNA of the CDR3 is TGTGCCAGCAGCTTAGTCTTGTCGGAGACCCAGTACTTC.

The chain links TRBV19 to TRBJ2-7; 10 positions agree with TRBD2. V shed 5 bases, J shed 6 bases, and the junction held 10 bases outside the gene matches. Looked up from germline, CDR1 is LNHDA and CDR2 is SQIVND (reference sequence). CDR3 length: 15 amino acids. The DNA of the CDR3 is TGTGCCAGTAGTCCCCGGACTAGCGGCGGTGGCGAGCAGTACTTC. This translates into CASSPRTSGGGEQYF.

The sample holds one count of this clone. This rearrangement joins TRBV2 to TRBJ1-2, with TRBD1 as a possible D gene (5 bases). There are 18 residues in the CDR3. CDR1 is SNHLY, CDR2 FYNNEI, per germline. With 2 bases removed from V and 1 base from J, the gap between germline ends came to 20 bases. The CDR3 DNA sequence: TGTGCCAGCAGTGAAATAATTCGCGGTGCAGGGAGTAACTATGGCTACACCTTC. Translation: CASSEIIRGAGSNYGYTF.

V and J are TRBV19 and TRBJ2-5; D ambiguous. Trimming shortened V by 3 bases and J by 5 bases, and 16 bases separated the two germline ends. CDR1 is LNHDA, CDR2 SQIVND, per germline (reference sequence). The CDR3 runs to 15 residues. The CDR3 DNA reads TGTGCCAGTAGTATTGGGTTAAGGGCAGCGGAGACCCAGTACTTC. Its protein is CASSIGLRAAETQYF.

The chain couples TRBV19 to TRBJ2-7; 7 positions match TRBD1. V was pared by 4 bases and J by 6 bases, with 9 bases of the junction left unmatched. From germline, CDR1 is LNHDA and CDR2 SQIVND (reference sequence). This CDR3 has 14 residues. The CDR3 DNA reads TGTGCCAGTAGTAGAAGGGGGCAGTTCCCCGAGCAGTACTTC. Its translation: CASSRRGQFPEQYF.